Listed here are 30 T cell receptor beta chains from one sample, sequenced in a study of blood T cell repertoires in COVID-19. Libraries were prepared by immunoSEQ multiplex PCR; TCRdb keeps only in-frame clonotypes and omits some of them. The sample records fewer than 100,000 clones, 85% to 90% being singletons. Specimen: peripheral blood. The source is an older man in a cohort sampled during active COVID-19.

In the case of this clone: Other nucleotide sequences in the sample specify the same CDR3. V gene TRBV6-2 or TRBV6-3 combines with J gene TRBJ2-5; possibly TRBD2 for D (6 bases). The germline V gene encodes CDR1 MNHEY and CDR2 SVGEGT. The length of the CDR3 is 14 residues. Trimming left V 0 bases short and J 4 bases short, with 9 bases between. This CDR3 is CASSYSRGGETQYF. The DNA of the CDR3 is TGTGCCAGCAGTTACTCGAGGGGAGGAGAGACCCAGTACTTC.

The chain is built from TRBV24-1 and TRBJ1-5; D may be TRBD1 (6 bases). V was cut by 3 bases and J by 6 bases, with 14 bases left in between. There are 15 residues in the CDR3. CDR1 and CDR2 (germline): KGHDR, SFDVKD. DNA of the CDR3: TGTGCCACCAGTGATGGGCAGGGGTTCGGTCAGCCCCAGCATTTT. This gives the protein CATSDGQGFGQPQHF.

This clone was seen only a few times. V usage is TRBV7-8 and J usage is TRBJ2-3; TRBD1 agrees at 12 bases. With V trimmed by 2 bases and J by 6 bases, 6 bases remained unmatched. CDR1 and CDR2 (germline): SGHVS, FQNEAQ. The CDR3 covers 16 residues. CDR3 region: CASSLTGTGGSDTQYF. The CDR3 coding sequence is TGTGCCAGCAGCTTAACCGGGACAGGGGGCTCTGATACGCAGTATTTT.

The V and J genes are TRBV6-2 or TRBV6-3 and TRBJ2-1, with TRBD2 matching 9 bases. Trimming cost V 2 bases and J 7 bases; bases outside gene matches: 12. This CDR3 region has 17 residues. Germline V gene data show CDR1 as MNHEY and CDR2 as SVGEGT. This CDR3 is CASSYPRRRGGGNEQFF. The CDR3 region has the DNA TGTGCCAGCAGTTACCCACGTCGGCGGGGGGGCGGAAATGAGCAGTTCTTC.

The rearrangement links TRBV18 to TRBJ2-7; the match to TRBD1 covers 8 bases. The J segment lost 2 bases and the V segment lost 4 bases, leaving 4 bases of the junction unmatched. Germline-derived CDR1 and CDR2 are KGHSH and LQKENI. The CDR3 consists of 14 residues. CDR3 DNA: TGTGCCAGCTCACTCGGACAGGGAACCTACGAGCAGTACGTC. This translates into CASSLGQGTYEQYV.

The chain combines TRBV4-3 with TRBJ2-3; 9 nucleotides line up with TRBD2. CDR1 and CDR2 from the germline V gene are LGHNA and YSLEER. The V and J ends lost 1 base and 4 bases, in that order; junction bases with no gene match: 9. The CDR3 length is 17 residues. The CDR3 nucleotides are TGCGCCAGCAGCCAAGCTCCTATAGCGGGGGCTGCAGATACGCAGTATTTT. This gives the protein CASSQAPIAGAADTQYF.

The chain joins TRBV6-5 to TRBJ2-7; 8 bases match TRBD1. Trimming removed 6 bases from V and 4 bases from J; junction bases left unmatched: 8. The CDR3 covers 14 residues. CDR1 MNHEY and CDR2 SVGAGI come from the germline V gene. CDR3: CASSRGTGLYEQYV. CDR3 in DNA: TGTGCCAGCAGCCGCGGGACAGGACTTTACGAGCAGTACGTC.

The V and J genes are TRBV6-1 and TRBJ1-1, with 7 bases fitting TRBD1. This CDR3 spans 13 amino acids. Germline-derived CDR1 and CDR2 are MNHNS and SASEGT. The trim removed 1 base at V and 4 bases at J, leaving 0 bases unmatched. Here the CDR3 reads CASSEDRGTEAFF. The CDR3 bases are TGTGCCAGCAGTGAAGACAGGGGCACTGAAGCTTTCTTT.

The sample holds a few counts of this clone. The CDR3 nucleotides read TGTGCCAGTAGCTTTGGGACAGGGTGGGACTATGGCTACACCTTC. Translating it yields CASSFGTGWDYGYTF. This chain connects TRBV19 to TRBJ1-2; 9 positions match TRBD1. Germline V gives CDR1 LNHDA, CDR2 SQIVND (reference sequence). The CDR3 is 15 residues long. With 6 bases clipped from V and 3 bases from J, the junction kept 8 bases outside the gene matches.

The chain combines TRBV10-1 with TRBJ1-1; 9 bases match TRBD1. The ends lost 4 bases at V and 1 base at J; junction bases unmatched: 7. The germline gives CDR1 WNHNN, CDR2 SYGVQD (reference sequence). This CDR3 spans 16 amino acids. Here the CDR3 reads CASSGGTGLTNTEAFF. CDR3 sequence (DNA): TGCGCCAGCAGTGGTGGGACAGGGCTTACGAACACTGAAGCTTTCTTT.

On this clone: The sample contains more than one DNA sequence encoding this CDR3. V gene TRBV24-1 combines with J gene TRBJ1-5, with 7 bases fitting TRBD1. Germline lookup yields CDR1 KGHDR and CDR2 SFDVKD. The CDR3 covers 17 residues. The ends lost 4 bases at V and 2 bases at J; junction bases unmatched: 10. CDR3 loop: CATSEGGHTGGNQPQHF. The CDR3 region has the DNA TGTGCCACCAGTGAAGGGGGCCACACCGGGGGCAATCAGCCCCAGCATTTT.

V usage is TRBV5-1 and J usage is TRBJ1-1, with D maybe TRBD1 (5 bases). The V end was cut by 2 bases, the J end by 1 base, with 6 bases between. This CDR3 is 13 amino acids long. Germline V lookup: CDR1 SGHRS, CDR2 YFSETQ. The CDR3 sequence is CASSFGQNTEAFF. The CDR3 coding sequence is TGCGCCAGCAGCTTCGGACAGAACACTGAAGCTTTCTTT. The whole variable domain, remainder taken from reference TRBV5-1 and TRBJ1-1, is KAGVTQTPRYLIKTRGQQVTLSCSPISGHRSVSWYQQTPGQGLQFLFEYFSETQRNKGNFPGRFSGRQFSNSRSEMNVSTLELGDSALYLCASSFGQNTEAFFGQGTRLTVV.

This chain connects TRBV7-9 to TRBJ1-5; 9 nucleotides match TRBD1. The germline V gene has CDR1 SEHNR and CDR2 FQNEAQ (reference sequence). Trimming removed 5 bases from V and 4 bases from J; junction bases left unmatched: 3. The CDR3 contains 14 residues. The CDR3 DNA sequence: TGTGCCAGCAGCCCCGACAGGGGGAATCAGCCCCAGCATTTT. Translated, it gives CASSPDRGNQPQHF.

The genes are TRBV7-8 and TRBJ2-1, with 11 bases fitting TRBD2. The CDR3 spans 14 residues. Per germline, CDR1 SGHVS and CDR2 FQNEAQ. V gave up 5 bases and J gave up 6 bases; unmatched junction bases: 3. The CDR3: CASSISGGANEQFF. The DNA for the CDR3 is TGTGCCAGCAGCATTAGCGGGGGGGCCAATGAGCAGTTCTTC. Combining the CDR3 with reference TRBV7-8 and TRBJ2-1 gives the whole variable domain GAGVSQSPRYKVAKRGQDVALRCDPISGHVSLFWYQQALGQGPEFLTYFQNEAQLDKSGLPSDRFFAERPEGSVSTLKIQRTQQEDSAVYLCASSISGGANEQFFGPGTRLTVL.

The V and J genes are TRBV2 and TRBJ1-2; TRBD1 agrees at 7 bases. CDR1 and CDR2 from the germline V gene are SNHLY and FYNNEI. The V and J ends lost 6 bases and 8 bases, in that order; junction bases with no gene match: 9. CDR3 length: 13 residues. The CDR3 sequence is CASSPGTVRGYTF. CDR3 nucleotides: TGTGCCAGCAGCCCCGGGACAGTTCGCGGCTACACCTTC.

The chain combines TRBV7-2 with TRBJ1-6; D is unresolved. With 5 bases removed from V and 10 bases from J, the gap between germline ends came to 21 bases. CDR3 size: 16 residues. Looked up from germline, CDR1 is SGHTA and CDR2 is FQGNSA. The CDR3 nucleotides read TGTGCCAGCAGCCGCCGGGCTTCTGAAGCGGGGTCACCCCTCCACTTT. This sequence encodes CASSRRASEAGSPLHF.

The chain combines TRBV19 with TRBJ2-2, with a weak D call TRBD1 (6 bases). From germline, CDR1 is LNHDA and CDR2 SQIVND (reference sequence). This CDR3 is built from 16 residues. Trimming took off 3 bases at V and 0 bases at J, with 11 bases between the two ends. As DNA, the CDR3 is TGTGCCAGTAGTATTGGCCGGACAGCGAACACCGGGGAGCTGTTTTTT. It encodes CASSIGRTANTGELFF.

This clone was seen only a few times. V usage is TRBV27 and J usage is TRBJ2-3; D uncertain. CDR3 length: 14 residues. Germline V gene sequence: CDR1 MNHEY, CDR2 SMNVEV (reference sequence). V lost 3 bases and J lost 5, with 12 bases in between. The chain's CDR3 is CASSFYRLQDTQYF. For the CDR3, the DNA is TGTGCCAGCAGTTTCTACCGACTTCAAGATACGCAGTATTTT.

This chain's CDR3 is CASSLSGQGATDTQYF. CDR3 coding DNA: TGCGCCAGCAGCTTGTCCGGACAGGGGGCAACAGATACGCAGTATTTT. V usage is TRBV5-1 and J usage is TRBJ2-3, with TRBD1 identical over 11 bases. Germline V gives CDR1 SGHRS, CDR2 YFSETQ. V dropped 1 base and J dropped 3; count of bases not matched to a gene: 4. The CDR3 consists of 16 residues.

This clone was counted a single time. This chain joins TRBV19 and TRBJ1-2; D ambiguous. V was trimmed by 8 bases and J by 8 bases, leaving 18 bases between them. This CDR3 is built from 13 residues. The germline V gene has CDR1 LNHDA and CDR2 SQIVND (reference sequence). CDR3: CASLSGEKRGYTF. The CDR3 DNA sequence: TGTGCCAGTTTAAGCGGGGAGAAGAGAGGCTACACCTTC.

J is TRBJ1-2 and V is TRBV2; 9 bases are a match to TRBD1. The V and J ends lost 6 bases and 4 bases, in that order; junction bases with no gene match: 6. Per germline, CDR1 SNHLY and CDR2 FYNNEI. The CDR3 length is 14 residues. The CDR3, as DNA: TGTGCCAGCAGACGGGACAGGGAGAGCTATGGCTACACCTTC. Protein: CASRRDRESYGYTF.

This clone appeared a single time. The V and J genes are TRBV6-4 and TRBJ2-1, with TRBD2 identical over 14 bases. The CDR3 is 15 residues long. Germline-derived CDR1 and CDR2 are MRHNA and SNTAGT. J gave up 4 bases and V 5 bases, and 1 base lay outside the gene matches. CDR3 sequence (DNA): TGTGCCAGCAGTTGGACTAGCGGGGGGTACAATGAGCAGTTCTTC. As protein: CASSWTSGGYNEQFF.

The J gene is TRBJ2-1, the V gene TRBV10-3; 12 bases map to TRBD2. This CDR3 is built from 15 residues. The V and J ends lost 5 bases and 4 bases, in that order; junction bases with no gene match: 3. From germline, CDR1 is ENHRY and CDR2 SYGVKD. The CDR3 sequence: CAISRLAGVYNEQFF. In DNA form, the CDR3 reads TGTGCCATCAGTCGACTAGCGGGGGTATACAATGAGCAGTTCTTC.

V and J are TRBV21-1 and TRBJ2-3; TRBD2 is the table's D call, not checked against the DNA. TRBV21-1 is reported as a pseudogene. The CDR3 totals 18 residues. The CDR3 region is CASSTPRSGGGYTDTQYF. DNA of the CDR3: TGTGCCAGCAGCACCCCCCGTTCGGGGGGGGGTTACACAGATACGCAGTATTTT.

This chain connects TRBV6-6 to TRBJ2-1; 9 bases match TRBD2. The CDR3 has 15 amino acids. Germline loops: CDR1 MNHNY, CDR2 SVGAGI (reference sequence). The ends lost 6 bases at V and 3 bases at J; junction bases unmatched: 6. The CDR3 spells CASSSGGSDYNEQFF. The CDR3 DNA reads TGTGCCAGCAGCAGCGGGGGGTCAGACTACAATGAGCAGTTCTTC.

This sequence joins TRBV5-6 and TRBJ2-5; 7 bases map to TRBD1. The ends lost 1 base at V and 2 bases at J; junction bases unmatched: 2. CDR1 and CDR2 from the germline V gene are SGHDT and YYEEEE. This CDR3 spans 14 amino acids. CDR3 DNA: TGTGCCAGCAGCTTGTTGGGACAGCAAGAGACCCAGTACTTC. It specifies CASSLLGQQETQYF. The variable domain in full, with the rest retrieved from reference TRBV5-6 and TRBJ2-5, is DAGVTQSPTHLIKTRGQQVTLRCSPKSGHDTVSWYQQALGQGPQFIFQYYEEEERQRGNFPDRFSGHQFPNYSSELNVNALLLGDSALYLCASSLLGQQETQYFGPGTRLLVL.

V and J are TRBV10-2 and TRBJ2-7; 7 positions agree with TRBD1. The germline V gene encodes CDR1 WSHSY and CDR2 SAAADI. The CDR3 consists of 16 residues. V gave up 0 bases and J gave up 0 bases; unmatched junction bases: 5. CDR3 nucleotide sequence: TGCGCCAGCAGTGAGTCCCCGAGGACAGGCTCCTACGAGCAGTACTTC. Amino acids: CASSESPRTGSYEQYF.

The genes are TRBV5-5 and TRBJ2-1, with 7 bases aligning to TRBD1. Per germline, CDR1 SGHKS and CDR2 YYEKEE (reference sequence). The J segment lost 12 bases and the V segment lost 4 bases, leaving 10 bases of the junction unmatched. The CDR3 is made up of 13 amino acids. In DNA, the CDR3 is TGTGCCAGCAGCCTACAGGGACAGATGGGGCAGTTCTTC. It codes for CASSLQGQMGQFF. Full variable domain (remainder filled in from reference TRBV5-5 and TRBJ2-1): DAGVTQSPTHLIKTRGQQVTLRCSPISGHKSVSWYQQVLGQGPQFIFQYYEKEERGRGNFPDRFSARQFPNYSSELNVNALLLGDSALYLCASSLQGQMGQFFGPGTRLTVL.

The J gene is TRBJ2-1, the V gene TRBV7-9, with 7 bases aligning to TRBD1. Germline V gene data show CDR1 as SEHNR and CDR2 as FQNEAQ (reference sequence). V lost 1 base and J lost 9; bases outside the gene matches: 12. This CDR3 is built from 16 residues. The CDR3 DNA is TGTGCCAGCAGCTTAGACAGGGGTTTGGGCAATAGTGAGCAGTTCTTC. Its protein is CASSLDRGLGNSEQFF.

The chain carries TRBV29-1 and TRBJ1-1, with no clear D. V was pared by 7 bases and J by 1 base, with 13 bases between. The germline V gene encodes CDR1 SQVTM and CDR2 ANQGSEA. There are 13 residues in the CDR3. The CDR3 sequence is CSAKWQENTEAFF. The CDR3, as DNA: TGCAGCGCCAAGTGGCAGGAGAACACTGAAGCTTTCTTT.